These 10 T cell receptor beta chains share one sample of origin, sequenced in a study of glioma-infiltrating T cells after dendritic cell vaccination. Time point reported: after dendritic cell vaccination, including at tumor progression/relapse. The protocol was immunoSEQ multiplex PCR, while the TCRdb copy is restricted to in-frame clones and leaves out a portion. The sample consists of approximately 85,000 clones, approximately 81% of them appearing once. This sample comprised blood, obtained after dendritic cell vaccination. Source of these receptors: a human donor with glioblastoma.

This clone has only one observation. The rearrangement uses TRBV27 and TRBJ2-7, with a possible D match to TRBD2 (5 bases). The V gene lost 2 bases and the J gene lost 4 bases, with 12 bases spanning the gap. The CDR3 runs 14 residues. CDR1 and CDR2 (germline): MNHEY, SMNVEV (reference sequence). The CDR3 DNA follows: TGTGCCAGCAGTTTAGCCCCTGAGGGATACGAGCAGTACTTC. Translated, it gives CASSLAPEGYEQYF.

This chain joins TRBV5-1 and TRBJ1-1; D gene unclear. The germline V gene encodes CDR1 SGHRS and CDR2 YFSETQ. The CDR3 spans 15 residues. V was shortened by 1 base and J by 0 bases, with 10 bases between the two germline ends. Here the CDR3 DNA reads TGCGCCAGCAGCTTGAGCTACAGCCTGAACACTGAAGCTTTCTTT. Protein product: CASSLSYSLNTEAFF.

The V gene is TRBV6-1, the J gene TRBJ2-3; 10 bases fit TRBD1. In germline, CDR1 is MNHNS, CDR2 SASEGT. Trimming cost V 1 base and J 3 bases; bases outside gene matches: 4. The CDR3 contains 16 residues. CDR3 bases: TGTGCCAGCAGTGAAGGGGACAGGGGTTGGACAGATACGCAGTATTTT. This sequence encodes CASSEGDRGWTDTQYF.

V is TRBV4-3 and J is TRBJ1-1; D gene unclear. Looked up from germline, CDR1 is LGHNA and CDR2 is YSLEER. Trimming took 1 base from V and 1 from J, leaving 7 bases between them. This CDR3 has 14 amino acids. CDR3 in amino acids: CASSQVRQNTEAFF. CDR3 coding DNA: TGCGCCAGCAGCCAAGTACGACAGAACACTGAAGCTTTCTTT.

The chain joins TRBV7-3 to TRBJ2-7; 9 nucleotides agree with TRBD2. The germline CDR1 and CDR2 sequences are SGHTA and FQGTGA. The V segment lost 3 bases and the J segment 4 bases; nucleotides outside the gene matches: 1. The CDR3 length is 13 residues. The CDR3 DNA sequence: TGTGCCAGCAGCTTGACTAGCGGATACGAGCAGTACTTC. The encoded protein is CASSLTSGYEQYF.

CDR3 coding DNA: TGTGCCTGGAGCTTGGGACTAGCGGATGCTATTCAGTACTTC. It codes for CAWSLGLADAIQYF. The V and J genes are TRBV30 and TRBJ2-4; 11 bases match TRBD2. The CDR3 is 14 residues long. Germline CDR1 reads GTSNPN; CDR2 reads SVGIG (reference sequence). The junction had 8 bases not matched to a gene; V was cut back by 3 bases and J by 10 bases.

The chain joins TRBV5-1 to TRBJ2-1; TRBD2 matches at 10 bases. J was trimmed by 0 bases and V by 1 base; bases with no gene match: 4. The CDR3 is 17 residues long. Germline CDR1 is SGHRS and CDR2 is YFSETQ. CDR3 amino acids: CASSLHTSGNSYNEQFF. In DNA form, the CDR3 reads TGCGCCAGCAGCTTGCACACTAGCGGGAACTCCTACAATGAGCAGTTCTTC.

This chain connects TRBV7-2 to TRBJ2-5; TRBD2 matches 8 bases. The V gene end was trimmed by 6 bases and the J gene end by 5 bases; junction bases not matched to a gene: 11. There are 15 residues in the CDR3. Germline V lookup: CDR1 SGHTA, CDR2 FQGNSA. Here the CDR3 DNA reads TGTGCCAGCAGACGTTACGGGGGGGAAGGGGAGACCCAGTACTTC. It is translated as CASRRYGGEGETQYF.

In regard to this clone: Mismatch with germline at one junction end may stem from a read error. CDR3 DNA sequence: TGTGCCAGCAGCTTCGAAAAGGGGGCGCAGGTCTTC. Residues: CASSFEKGAQVF. The gene calls are TRBV11-2 and TRBJ2-7, with TRBD1 matching over 7 bases. Germline V gene sequence: CDR1 SGHAT, CDR2 FQNNGV. The CDR3 has 12 residues.

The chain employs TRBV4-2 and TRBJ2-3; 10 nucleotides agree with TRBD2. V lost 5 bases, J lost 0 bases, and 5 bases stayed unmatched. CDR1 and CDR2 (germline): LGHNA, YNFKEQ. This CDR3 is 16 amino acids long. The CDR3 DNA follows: TGTGCCAGCAGCTATTCGACTAGCGGGAGCACAGATACGCAGTATTTT. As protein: CASSYSTSGSTDTQYF.